The 7 T cell receptor beta chains listed next were all sequenced from one sample in a study of T cell responses to AZD1222 COVID-19 vaccine. TCRdb's copy holds only in-frame clones and misses some; the assay was immunoSEQ multiplex PCR. Among more than 80,000 clones, 75% to 95% were seen once, and the ten largest hold 25% to 30%. The material was peripheral blood, obtained 28 days after the second AZD1222 dose. All receptors come from an adult who received the AZD1222 COVID-19 vaccine.

The rearrangement links TRBV13 to TRBJ2-2; D uncertain. Germline V gene lookup returns CDR1 PRHDT and CDR2 FYEKMQ (reference sequence). The CDR3 consists of 13 residues. V was clipped by 1 base and J by 3 bases, with 3 bases between them. The CDR3 region is CASSLVDTGELFF. The CDR3 DNA reads as TGTGCCAGCAGCTTAGTAGACACCGGGGAGCTGTTTTTT.

The rearrangement uses TRBV7-8 and TRBJ2-7; TRBD1 matches 7 bases. Germline V gene sequence: CDR1 SGHVS, CDR2 FQNEAQ. This CDR3 contains 14 residues. The V segment lost 5 bases and the J segment 3 bases; nucleotides outside the gene matches: 7. The CDR3 sequence: CASSQNRGYYEQYF. The CDR3 DNA is TGTGCCAGCAGCCAGAACAGGGGCTACTACGAGCAGTACTTC.

Concerning this clone itself: At one boundary the junction diverges from the germline segment, which might be a read error. The V call is TRBV29-1, the J call TRBJ1-3, with 8 bases identical to TRBD1. Germline values: CDR1 SQVTM, CDR2 ANQGSEA. The CDR3 spans 14 residues. The CDR3 region is CSVEDRGSGNTIYF. The CDR3 bases are TGCAGCGTCGAAGACAGGGGCTCTGGAAACACCATATATTTT. The variable domain in full, with the rest retrieved from reference TRBV29-1 and TRBJ1-3, is SAVISQKPSRDICQRGTSLTIQCQVDSQVTMMFWYRQQPGQSLTLIATANQGSEATYESGFVIDKFPISRPNLTFSTLTVSNMSPEDSSIYLCSVEDRGSGNTIYFGEGSWLTVV.

The chain employs TRBV27 and TRBJ2-7, with 11 bases lining up with TRBD1. The CDR3 is 16 residues long. Germline V CDR1 and CDR2: MNHEY, SMNVEV (reference sequence). J lost 1 base, V lost 6 bases, and 8 bases had no gene match. In nucleotides, the CDR3 is TGTGCCAGCAGGCGACTAGGACAGGGGGCATCCTACGAGCAGTACTTC. It encodes CASRRLGQGASYEQYF.

This sequence joins TRBV9 and TRBJ2-1; unclear D gene. The ends were cut back, 4 bases at V and 3 bases at J, with 14 bases in the middle. This CDR3 comprises 15 residues. Germline V gene sequence: CDR1 SGDLS, CDR2 YYNGEE. This CDR3 reads CASSPRDLIYNEQFF. Written as DNA, the CDR3 is TGTGCCAGCAGCCCCCGTGATCTCATCTACAATGAGCAGTTCTTC.

This clone has only one observation. The chain joins TRBV27 to TRBJ1-6; 8 bases match TRBD1. The CDR3 runs to 17 residues. Germline CDR1 MNHEY, CDR2 SMNVEV (reference sequence). Trimming cost V 3 bases and J 6 bases; bases outside gene matches: 10. CDR3 in DNA: TGTGCCAGCAGTTTCGGGCCGGGACAGGCCCCTAATTCACCCCTCCACTTT. Protein sequence: CASSFGPGQAPNSPLHF.

V usage is TRBV6-1 and J usage is TRBJ2-2; 9 bases fit TRBD2. Germline-derived CDR1 and CDR2 are MNHNS and SASEGT. V shed 2 bases, J shed 5 bases, and the junction held 6 bases outside the gene matches. This CDR3 contains 16 residues. The CDR3 sequence: CASSEFLSGRTGELFF. Here the CDR3 DNA reads TGTGCCAGCAGTGAATTTCTTAGCGGGAGAACCGGGGAGCTGTTTTTT.